What follows are 10 T cell receptor beta chains derived from one specimen sequenced in a study of tumour-infiltrating T cells in Burkitt lymphoma. The table came from immunoSEQ multiplex PCR; TCRdb's copy has only in-frame clones and leaves some out. The data show approximately 15,000 clones, 80% seen once. The sequenced sample consisted of tumor tissue. The receptor set was obtained from a human donor with diffuse large B-cell lymphoma.

This chain connects TRBV5-1 to TRBJ1-2; 9 bases map to TRBD1. The trim removed 1 base at V and 0 bases at J, leaving 7 bases unmatched. In germline, CDR1 is SGHRS, CDR2 YFSETQ. The length of the CDR3 is 17 residues. CDR3 nucleotide sequence: TGCGCCAGCAGCTTGTTGGACAGGGGACCGGCTAACTATGGCTACACCTTC. Protein: CASSLLDRGPANYGYTF.

The chain employs TRBV27 and TRBJ1-5, with a weak D call TRBD1 (5 bases). Per the germline V gene, CDR1 is MNHEY and CDR2 is SMNVEV (reference sequence). The V gene lost 4 bases and the J gene lost 13 bases, with 17 bases spanning the gap. The CDR3 has 13 amino acids. The CDR3 DNA is TGTGCCAGCAGTTCCTCCAGGGAGGTGGAACAGCATTTT. It yields the protein CASSSSREVEQHF.

The gene calls are TRBV2 and TRBJ1-2; no reliable D call. The CDR3 has 13 amino acids. The V end was cut by 7 bases, the J end by 6 bases, with 15 bases between. Germline-derived CDR1 and CDR2 are SNHLY and FYNNEI. The CDR3 sequence: CASNQGPSDGYTF. The DNA for the CDR3 is TGTGCCAGCAACCAAGGACCTTCTGATGGCTACACCTTC.

V usage is TRBV5-1 and J usage is TRBJ2-2, with D maybe TRBD2 (6 bases). CDR1 and CDR2 from the germline V gene are SGHRS and YFSETQ. The CDR3 totals 14 residues. V was pared by 1 base and J by 6 bases, with 10 bases between. The CDR3 nucleotides are TGCGCCAGCAGCTTGACGGGGGTCTCCGGGGAGCTGTTTTTT. This codes for CASSLTGVSGELFF.

The chain has TRBV10-3 and TRBJ2-7; D is unresolved. V was shortened by 2 bases and J by 6 bases, with 5 bases between the two germline ends. The CDR3 totals 11 residues. Germline V gene sequence: CDR1 ENHRY, CDR2 SYGVKD. CDR3 in amino acids: CAISELAEQYF. The DNA of the CDR3 is TGTGCCATCAGTGAGCTGGCCGAGCAGTACTTC.

The chain couples TRBV18 to TRBJ1-4; a possible D gene is TRBD1 (6 bases). CDR3 length: 15 residues. Germline V gene data show CDR1 as KGHSH and CDR2 as LQKENI. Trimming cost V 4 bases and J 7 bases, with 16 bases left between them. CDR3 DNA sequence: TGTGCCAGCTCACTTTTTCCCAGGGGCGGTGAAAAACTGTTTTTT. Protein sequence: CASSLFPRGGEKLFF.

The V gene is TRBV18, the J gene TRBJ2-1, with TRBD1 identical over 9 bases. The CDR3 consists of 14 residues. J was trimmed by 15 bases and V by 2 bases; bases with no gene match: 11. Germline CDR1 KGHSH, CDR2 LQKENI. The CDR3 DNA reads as TGTGCCAGCTCACCATCCGGGACAGGGAAAGGGCTGTTCTTC. Residues: CASSPSGTGKGLFF.

V and J are TRBV5-6 and TRBJ1-3; D is unresolved. Germline CDR1 is SGHDT and CDR2 is YYEEEE. Trimming pared 3 bases from V and 1 base from J, leaving 5 bases between. The CDR3 covers 13 residues. The CDR3 sequence: CASSSISGNTIYF. CDR3 in DNA: TGTGCCAGCAGCTCTATATCTGGAAACACCATATATTTT.

The chain joins TRBV4-1 to TRBJ2-1, with a weak D call TRBD1 (6 bases). Trimming pared 1 base from V and 9 bases from J, leaving 10 bases between. Germline loops: CDR1 MGHRA, CDR2 YSYEKL. This CDR3 comprises 13 residues. CDR3 protein: CASSQAQGGEQFF. CDR3 nucleotides: TGCGCCAGCAGCCAAGCACAGGGTGGTGAGCAGTTCTTC.

The chain is built from TRBV7-9 and TRBJ1-5; D gene uncertain. V shed 1 base and J shed 6 bases, with 7 bases lying between them. Germline CDR1 SEHNR, CDR2 FQNEAQ (reference sequence). The CDR3 spans 13 residues. CDR3 sequence reads: CASSLGQTQPQHF. In DNA form, the CDR3 reads TGTGCCAGCAGCTTAGGTCAGACTCAGCCCCAGCATTTT.